A selection of T cell receptor beta chains follows, all from one sample in a study of OX40 agonist ivuxolimab in advanced cancers. Assay: immunoSEQ multiplex PCR; the TCRdb copy retains only in-frame clones and omits some. The sample lists over 35,000 clones; around 89% were seen once. This specimen was CD4+ or CD8+ T cells sorted from blood, taken in a trial of the OX40 agonist ivuxolimab. These receptors originate from an adult with an advanced solid tumor such as melanoma, head and neck, liver or kidney cancer. CDR3s include the opening cysteine and the closing phenylalanine or tryptophan. D genes are given only for firm matches. Size values are once, few and many counts, or a class for expanded clones, and some rows have none.

>TRBV6-5|NA|NA|TRBJ2-3
CASSEPGVTDTQYF
TGTGCCAGCAGTGAGCCGGGGGTAACAGATACGCAGTATTTT
>TRBV10-1|NA|NA|TRBJ2-7
CASSARLGYEQYF
TGCGCCAGCAGTGCCAGGTTGGGCTACGAGCAGTACTTC
>TRBV7-6|NA|TRBD2|TRBJ2-1
CASSSGTSGYNEQFF
TGTGCCAGCAGCTCCGGGACTAGCGGATACAATGAGCAGTTCTTC
>TRBV7-9|NA|NA|TRBJ2-1
CASSFRGHEQFF
TGTGCCAGCAGCTTCCGGGGTCATGAGCAGTTCTTC
>TRBV6-5|few|NA|TRBJ2-7
CASGPTGYYEQYF
TGTGCCAGCGGCCCAACAGGATACTACGAGCAGTACTTC
>TRBV5-1|NA|NA|TRBJ2-3
CASSQPGFADTQYF
TGCGCCAGCAGCCAACCAGGGTTTGCAGATACGCAGTATTTT
>TRBV7-2|NA|NA|TRBJ2-7
CASSWRPSYEQYF
TGTGCCAGCAGCTGGCGACCTTCCTACGAGCAGTACTTC
>TRBV14|NA|NA|TRBJ1-2
CASRGPDNAYGYTF
TGTGCCAGCAGAGGACCGGATAACGCCTATGGCTACACCTTC
>TRBV4-2|NA|TRBD1|TRBJ1-5
CASSPRDREGEPQHF
TGTGCCAGCAGCCCCCGGGACAGGGAAGGGGAGCCCCAGCATTTT
>TRBV10-1|few|NA|TRBJ1-6
CASCRGTPGTPLHF
TGCGCCAGCTGCCGTGGGACCCCTGGGACACCCCTCCACTTT
>TRBV7-2|NA|TRBD1|TRBJ1-2
CASSIGTGGGSGYTF
TGTGCCAGCAGCATCGGGACAGGGGGAGGGTCGGGCTACACCTTC
>TRBV6-5|NA|NA|TRBJ2-2
CASSYRENTGELFF
TGTGCCAGCAGTTACCGAGAGAACACCGGGGAGCTGTTTTTT
>TRBV29-1|NA|TRBD1|TRBJ2-5
CSVDSLGQSLETQYF
TGCAGCGTTGATTCCCTGGGACAGAGCCTCGAGACCCAGTACTTC
>TRBV15|NA|TRBD1|TRBJ1-5
CATNRGLGQPQHF
TGTGCCACTAACAGGGGTTTAGGACAGCCCCAGCATTTT
>TRBV6-5|NA|NA|TRBJ1-1
CASIRAANTEAFF
TGTGCCAGCATCCGGGCAGCGAACACTGAAGCTTTCTTT
>TRBV5-8|NA|TRBD2|TRBJ2-3
CASSVSGGATDTQYF
TGTGCCAGCAGCGTTAGCGGGGGGGCAACAGATACGCAGTATTTT
>TRBV11-2|NA|NA|TRBJ1-1
CASSPQFPEAFF
TGTGCCAGCAGCCCCCAGTTCCCTGAAGCTTTCTTT
>TRBV27|NA|NA|TRBJ2-2
CASSLSLGLGTGELFF
TGTGCCAGCAGTTTATCGCTGGGGCTGGGGACCGGGGAGCTGTTTTTT
>TRBV6-5|NA|NA|TRBJ1-2
CASSYSGGGDGYTF
TGTGCCAGCAGTTACTCCGGCGGGGGGGATGGCTACACCTTC
>TRBV6-5|NA|TRBD1|TRBJ1-2
CASSNQGDYGYTF
TGTGCCAGCAGTAATCAGGGGGACTATGGCTACACCTTC
>TRBV21-1|NA|NA|TRBJ1-5
CASRADSRYNQPQHF
TGTGCCAGCAGGGCGGATAGCCGCTACAATCAGCCCCAGCATTTT
>TRBV7-9|NA|NA|TRBJ2-7
CASSPGEDSNYEQYF
TGTGCCAGCAGCCCCGGGGAGGACTCGAACTACGAGCAGTACTTC
>TRBV2|NA|NA|TRBJ2-7
CASSDLGGREYF
TGTGCCAGCAGTGATCTTGGGGGTCGGGAGTACTTC
>TRBV4-3|NA|NA|TRBJ1-3
CASSQDPLHGSQLDTIYF
TGCGCCAGCAGCCAAGACCCCTTACATGGGAGTCAGTTGGACACCATATATTTT
>TRBV7-9|NA|NA|TRBJ1-1
CASSLAGGNTEAFF
TGTGCCAGCAGCTTAGCCGGAGGGAACACTGAAGCTTTCTTT
>TRBV28|NA|NA|TRBJ1-6
CASSLEGGERSPLHF
TGTGCCAGCAGTTTAGAGGGGGGAGAGCGATCACCCCTCCACTTT
>TRBV29-1|NA|NA|TRBJ1-2
CSVVDGDGYTF
TGCAGCGTTGTCGACGGCGATGGCTACACCTTC
>TRBV6-1|NA|NA|TRBJ2-7
CASSELGRAYEQYF
TGTGCCAGCAGTGAACTTGGCAGGGCCTACGAGCAGTACTTC
>TRBV7-6|NA|NA|TRBJ2-5
CASSPPQAGIRETQYF
TGTGCCAGCAGCCCCCCCCAGGCGGGGATAAGGGAGACCCAGTACTTC
>TRBV7-6|NA|TRBD1|TRBJ2-7
CASSSEPRTGIYNEQYF
TGTGCCAGCAGCTCCGAGCCCCGGACAGGGATTTACAACGAGCAGTACTTC
>TRBV7-6|NA|TRBD2|TRBJ2-5
CASSLGGSSGETQYF
TGTGCCAGCAGCTTAGGAGGCTCTAGCGGAGAGACCCAGTACTTC
>TRBV5-6|NA|NA|TRBJ2-1
CASSATENEQFF
TGTGCCAGCAGCGCCACCGAAAATGAGCAGTTCTTC
>TRBV7-9|NA|TRBD2|TRBJ2-7
CASSSPLGGGHLGSYEQYF
TGTGCCAGCAGCTCGCCATTGGGCGGGGGGCACCTTGGCTCCTACGAGCAGTACTTC
>TRBV6-1|once|NA|TRBJ2-3
CASSLWTSTDTQYF
TGTGCCAGCAGCCTTTGGACTAGCACAGATACGCAGTATTTT
>TRBV10-1|many|TRBD2|TRBJ2-7
CASSRGLAGASYEQYF
TGCGCCAGCAGTCGAGGACTAGCGGGGGCCTCCTACGAGCAGTACTTC
>TRBV4-3|NA|NA|TRBJ2-5
CASSQEWSAKTQYF
TGCGCCAGCAGCCAAGAATGGTCAGCGAAGACCCAGTACTTC
>TRBV7-8|NA|NA|TRBJ2-7
CASSWGSGALNEQYF
TGTGCCAGCAGCTGGGGATCAGGGGCGCTTAACGAGCAGTACTTC
>TRBV7-7|NA|NA|TRBJ2-3
CASSFGGGGTDTQYF
TGTGCCAGCTCCTTTGGCGGGGGCGGCACAGATACGCAGTATTTT
>TRBV28|NA|TRBD1|TRBJ1-2
CASSLSDRGDYYGYTF
TGTGCCAGCAGCCTAAGTGACAGGGGAGATTACTATGGCTACACCTTC
>TRBV5-4|NA|TRBD1|TRBJ1-2
CASSSRTGEEYYGYTF
TGTGCCAGCAGCTCACGGACAGGGGAGGAATACTATGGCTACACCTTC
>TRBV4-3|NA|NA|TRBJ2-4
CASSELGGAKNIQYF
TGCGCCAGCAGCGAACTTGGGGGAGCCAAAAACATTCAGTACTTC
>TRBV7-9|NA|NA|TRBJ2-7
CASSSDSSYEQYF
TGTGCCAGCAGCTCCGACAGCTCCTACGAGCAGTACTTC
>TRBV14|NA|TRBD1|TRBJ2-2
CASRETPGQPNTGELFF
TGTGCCAGCAGGGAAACGCCGGGACAGCCTAACACCGGGGAGCTGTTTTTT
>TRBV7-5|NA|NA|TRBJ2-3
CARSFEGDKGSDTQYF
TGTGCCAGAAGCTTCGAGGGAGATAAGGGGTCAGATACGCAGTATTTT
>TRBV7-2|NA|TRBD2|TRBJ2-7
CASSLEWGGSSYEQYF
TGTGCCAGCAGCTTAGAATGGGGGGGAAGCTCCTACGAGCAGTACTTC
>TRBV18|NA|NA|TRBJ2-5
CASSFSRREQYF
TGTGCCAGCTCCTTCTCCCGCCGGGAGCAGTACTTC
>TRBV4-1|NA|TRBD2|TRBJ2-3
CASSQDPGVAGVTDTQYF
TGCGCCAGCAGCCAAGATCCCGGGGTAGCGGGGGTCACAGATACGCAGTATTTT
>TRBV27|NA|NA|TRBJ1-2
CASSLAQGGGYTF
TGTGCCAGCAGTTTAGCACAGGGCGGGGGCTACACCTTC
>TRBV28|NA|NA|TRBJ2-4
CASSLSTVYFKNIQYF
TGTGCCAGCAGTTTAAGCACAGTGTATTTCAAAAACATTCAGTACTTC
>TRBV30|NA|NA|TRBJ2-7
CAWNGPYSYEQYF
TGTGCCTGGAATGGCCCTTACTCCTACGAGCAGTACTTC
>TRBV5-5|NA|NA|TRBJ2-7
CASSHSRDTQGYEQYF
TGTGCCAGCAGCCACTCAAGGGACACCCAGGGTTACGAGCAGTACTTC
>TRBV20-1|NA|NA|TRBJ1-6
CSAREWDTLHF
TGCAGTGCTAGAGAATGGGATACCCTCCACTTT
>TRBV7-6|few|TRBD2|TRBJ2-7
CASGLAGTYEQYF
TGTGCCAGCGGACTAGCGGGAACCTACGAGCAGTACTTC
>TRBV5-8|NA|TRBD1|TRBJ1-4
CASSGDRQTTNEKLFF
TGTGCCAGCAGTGGGGACAGGCAAACAACTAATGAAAAACTGTTTTTT